Below, one T cell receptor beta chain is given with its context. Measured with immunoSEQ multiplex PCR; TCRdb has only the in-frame clones, and not every one. The top ten clones hold 3% of a sample with about 130,000 clones, about four fifths of them seen once. From germline, CDR1 is LNHDA and CDR2 SQIVND (reference sequence). The CDR3 loop spans 15 amino acids. Trimming cost V 2 bases and J 7 bases, with 12 bases left between them. The data belong to a study of blood T cell repertoires in COVID-19. At the level of the study: T cells, B-cell-depleted T cells, or PBMCs provided the cDNA or gDNA that served as material.

The specimen was peripheral blood. The sequence came from a woman over 75 with acute or convalescent COVID-19. The V and J genes are TRBV19 and TRBJ1-6; tentative D call: TRBD1 (6 bases). The CDR3 spells CASSITGQGNSPLHF. The CDR3 coding sequence is TGTGCCAGTAGTATAACGGGTCAGGGGAATTCACCCCTCCACTTT.